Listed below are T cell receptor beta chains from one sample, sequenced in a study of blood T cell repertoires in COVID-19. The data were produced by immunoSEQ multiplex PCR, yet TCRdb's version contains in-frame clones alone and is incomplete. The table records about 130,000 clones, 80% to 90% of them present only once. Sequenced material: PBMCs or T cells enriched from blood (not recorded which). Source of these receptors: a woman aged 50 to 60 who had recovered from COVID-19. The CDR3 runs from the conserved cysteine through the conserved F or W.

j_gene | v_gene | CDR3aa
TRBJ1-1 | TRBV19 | CASSLRDTEAFF
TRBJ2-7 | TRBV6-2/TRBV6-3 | CASSYSSVAYEQYF
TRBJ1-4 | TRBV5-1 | CASNPGTGGQKLFF
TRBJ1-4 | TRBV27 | CASSGQGATNEKLFF
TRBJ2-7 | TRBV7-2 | CASSPGPYEQYF
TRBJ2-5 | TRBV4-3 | CASSQERAPGETQYF
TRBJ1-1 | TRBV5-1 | CASSWDGTGGSEAFF
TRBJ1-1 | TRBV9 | CASSVLGAGRNTEAFF
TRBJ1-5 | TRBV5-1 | CASSLDQGESSNQPQHF
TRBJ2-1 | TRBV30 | CAWIPGHGGGNEQFF
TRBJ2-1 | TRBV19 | CASNNRGYYNEQFF
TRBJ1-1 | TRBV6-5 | CASFPGGWNTEAFF
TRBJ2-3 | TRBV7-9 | CASSSFDSKDTDTQYF
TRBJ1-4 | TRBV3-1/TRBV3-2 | CASSQGQAGWNEKLFF
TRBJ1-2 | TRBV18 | CASSARQGIDGYTF